Below, 20 T cell receptor beta chains from the same sample are listed, as sequenced in a study of CD8 T cells in ankylosing spondylitis. TCRdb itself ran the 5' RACE reads through MiXCR, one entry per CDR3 protein. The sample shows around 300,000 distinct CDR3 sequences, roughly 14% of them seen only once. Sequenced: blood, either unsorted or a sorted T cell fraction (not recorded which). The source is a male donor with ankylosing spondylitis or in good health (not recorded which).

This clonotype appeared a few times. The chain combines TRBV27 with TRBJ2-7, with D possibly matching TRBD1 (6 bases). Trimming removed 4 bases at V and 4 bases at J, with 11 bases between. CDR1 is MNHEY and CDR2 is SMNVEV in the germline V gene (reference sequence). This CDR3 has 13 residues. Here the CDR3 DNA reads TGTGCCAGCAGTTCTGACAGGCTATACGAGCAGTACTTC. Translation gives CASSSDRLYEQYF.

This clonotype was picked up a small number of times. This rearrangement joins TRBV2 to TRBJ2-1; no definite D call. Germline CDR1 SNHLY, CDR2 FYNNEI. The CDR3 totals 11 residues. V was pared by 9 bases and J by 9 bases, with 12 bases between. This chain's CDR3 is CASTTKTEQFF. CDR3 DNA: TGTGCCAGTACTACTAAGACTGAGCAGTTCTTC.

The CDR3 sequence is CASSLTGYGELFF. As DNA, the CDR3 is TGTGCCAGCAGCCTCACGGGATACGGGGAGCTGTTTTTT. The chain links TRBV11-2 to TRBJ2-2, with D possibly matching TRBD2 (5 bases). The CDR3 totals 13 residues. Germline CDR1 reads SGHAT; CDR2 reads FQNNGV. V was trimmed by 5 bases and J by 7 bases, leaving 11 bases between them.

The chain is built from TRBV5-1 and TRBJ2-2; 9 positions agree with TRBD1. CDR1 is SGHRS, CDR2 YFSETQ, per germline. CDR3 length: 16 amino acids. The ends lost 4 bases at V and 2 bases at J; junction bases unmatched: 6. CDR3 sequence: CASSIGTGTNTGELFF. Here the CDR3 DNA reads TGCGCCAGCAGCATCGGGACAGGGACAAACACCGGGGAGCTGTTTTTT. The full variable domain, rest sourced from reference TRBV5-1 and TRBJ2-2, is KAGVTQTPRYLIKTRGQQVTLSCSPISGHRSVSWYQQTPGQGLQFLFEYFSETQRNKGNFPGRFSGRQFSNSRSEMNVSTLELGDSALYLCASSIGTGTNTGELFFGEGSRLTVL.

The chain employs TRBV12-3 or TRBV12-4 and TRBJ1-1; D not resolved. The CDR3 extends over 13 amino acids. The V end was cut by 6 bases, the J end by 5 bases, with 13 bases between. Here the CDR3 DNA reads TGTGCCAGCAGCCCTAGTTTTGTGACTGAAGCTTTCTTT. This sequence encodes CASSPSFVTEAFF.

This clonotype was counted between two and nine times. The V gene is TRBV4-2, the J gene TRBJ2-7, with 7 bases that match TRBD2. Trimming cost V 0 bases and J 6 bases; bases outside gene matches: 2. This CDR3 contains 13 residues. Germline lookup yields CDR1 LGHNA and CDR2 YNFKEQ. Written as DNA, the CDR3 is TGTGCCAGCAGCCAAGATCGACTAGCCGAGCAGTACTTC. This gives the protein CASSQDRLAEQYF.

This clonotype was observed a single time. An end of the junction does not agree with germline; a read error may underlie this. This sequence joins TRBV12-3 or TRBV12-4 and TRBJ2-3; D not resolved. The CDR3 length is 12 residues. The CDR3 sequence is CPSSSSSQAQYF. CDR3 DNA sequence: TGTCCCAGCAGTTCCAGCTCCCAGGCGCAGTATTTT.

V gene TRBV20-1 combines with J gene TRBJ2-5; a possible D gene is TRBD2 (6 bases). Trimming shortened V by 4 bases and J by 4 bases, and 19 bases separated the two germline ends. Germline CDR1 and CDR2: DFQATT and SNEGSKA (reference sequence). The CDR3 consists of 15 residues. The CDR3 nucleotides are TGCAGTGCTATGGGGGGTAGTAGCATATCAGAGACCCAGTACTTC. It translates to CSAMGGSSISETQYF.

This clonotype was recorded a few times. This chain connects TRBV7-9 to TRBJ2-2; D not resolved. The germline V gene has CDR1 SEHNR and CDR2 FQNEAQ (reference sequence). The CDR3 covers 14 residues. The V gene lost 8 bases and the J gene lost 4 bases, with 14 bases spanning the gap. This chain's CDR3 is CASLLQIGTGELFF. The DNA of the CDR3 is TGTGCCAGCCTTTTACAGATTGGCACCGGGGAGCTGTTTTTT.

The sample holds a few counts of this clonotype. This chain links TRBV12-3 or TRBV12-4 with TRBJ1-4, with D uncertain. V lost 3 bases, J lost 7 bases, and 9 bases lay in between. The CDR3 consists of 13 residues. The CDR3 loop is CASSFRMSEKLFF. DNA for the CDR3: TGTGCCAGCAGTTTTCGGATGAGTGAAAAACTGTTTTTT.

Concerning this clonotype itself: A read error may account for a junction end that differs from germline. The chain links TRBV2 to TRBJ2-6; D possibly corresponds to TRBD1 (6 bases). Germline CDR1 reads SNHLY; CDR2 reads FYNNEI. The CDR3 is made up of 15 amino acids. CDR3 loop: CASTEQGAGANVLTF. CDR3 nucleotides: TGTGCCAGCACTGAACAGGGAGCAGGGGCCAACGTCCTGACTTTC.

The chain recombines TRBV11-2 with TRBJ2-1; no clear D gene. CDR3 length: 13 amino acids. V was trimmed by 2 bases and J by 13 bases, leaving 15 bases between them. CDR1 is SGHAT, CDR2 FQNNGV, per germline. The DNA of the CDR3 is TGTGCCAGCAGCTTACAAGAGGCAGCCACCCAGTTCTTC. Translation gives CASSLQEAATQFF. The full variable domain, completed using reference TRBV11-2 and TRBJ2-1, is EAGVAQSPRYKIIEKRQSVAFWCNPISGHATLYWYQQILGQGPKLLIQFQNNGVVDDSQLPKDRFSAERLKGVDSTLKIQPAKLEDSAVYLCASSLQEAATQFFGPGTRLTVL.

This clonotype was detected a few times. The rearrangement links TRBV20-1 to TRBJ2-3, with 7 nucleotides matching TRBD2. The CDR3 runs to 12 residues. The germline gives CDR1 DFQATT, CDR2 SNEGSKA (reference sequence). V lost 3 bases to trimming and J lost 5 bases; unmatched junction nucleotides: 2. CDR3 amino acids: CSASGGGDTQYF. As DNA, the CDR3 is TGCAGTGCTAGTGGGGGGGGAGATACGCAGTATTTT.

This clonotype was observed a few times. The chain joins TRBV5-1 to TRBJ1-2; 7 bases are a match to TRBD1. Trimming cost V 4 bases and J 7 bases; bases outside gene matches: 13. Germline assignment: CDR1 SGHRS and CDR2 YFSETQ. There are 15 residues in the CDR3. The CDR3 sequence is CASSPSGGGFSGYTF. The CDR3 DNA reads TGCGCCAGCAGCCCATCAGGGGGGGGCTTTAGTGGCTACACCTTC.

In this sample, this clonotype turned up a few times. The V call is TRBV6-4, the J call TRBJ2-7, with unresolved D. Germline CDR1 and CDR2: MRHNA and SNTAGT. V gave up 6 bases and J gave up 12 bases, with 9 bases separating them. The CDR3 runs 9 residues. CDR3 sequence: CASRGALYF. Written as DNA, the CDR3 is TGTGCCAGCAGGGGTGCCTTGTACTTC.

The chain combines TRBV10-3 with TRBJ2-1, with 10 bases fitting TRBD1. Germline V gives CDR1 ENHRY, CDR2 SYGVKD. The CDR3 loop spans 14 amino acids. V lost 5 bases to trimming and J lost 10 bases; unmatched junction nucleotides: 8. The CDR3 spells CAISPGTGDWEQFF. DNA for the CDR3: TGTGCCATCAGTCCCGGGACAGGGGATTGGGAGCAGTTCTTC.

The rearrangement links TRBV7-9 to TRBJ2-2; 7 nucleotides agree with TRBD1. Germline V gene lookup returns CDR1 SEHNR and CDR2 FQNEAQ (reference sequence). The CDR3 loop spans 14 amino acids. V trimming: 5 bases; J trimming: 4 bases; junction bases outside the gene matches: 4. CDR3 protein: CASSPTGTTGELFF. In DNA form, the CDR3 reads TGTGCCAGCAGCCCGACAGGGACCACCGGGGAGCTGTTTTTT.

V usage is TRBV5-1 and J usage is TRBJ2-7; 8 nucleotides match TRBD2. The CDR3 runs to 14 residues. Germline trimming cut 6 bases from V and 0 bases from J; bases unmatched to any gene: 5. Germline-derived CDR1 and CDR2 are SGHRS and YFSETQ. This CDR3 reads CASNFGTSSYEQYF. For the CDR3, the DNA is TGCGCCAGCAACTTCGGGACTAGCTCCTACGAGCAGTACTTC.

This clonotype was picked up a small number of times. The rearrangement links TRBV12-3 or TRBV12-4 to TRBJ1-1, with a possible D match to TRBD1 (6 bases). The length of the CDR3 is 13 residues. The ends were cut back, 8 bases at V and 0 bases at J, with 10 bases in the middle. CDR3 sequence: CASGQILNTEAFF. CDR3 DNA: TGTGCCAGCGGACAGATACTGAACACTGAAGCTTTCTTT.

The sample holds a few counts of this clonotype. This chain uses TRBV2 with TRBJ2-7; perhaps TRBD1 as D (6 bases). The CDR3 consists of 13 residues. Trimming left V 7 bases short and J 3 bases short, with 13 bases between. The germline V gene has CDR1 SNHLY and CDR2 FYNNEI. The CDR3 sequence: CASTNLDSYEQYF. The CDR3 DNA reads TGTGCCAGCACCAACTTGGACAGCTACGAGCAGTACTTC.